This T cell receptor beta chain was captured by sequencing in a study of blood T cell repertoires in COVID-19. The wider study: Both acute and convalescent COVID-19 samples were obtained from the United States, Italy and Spain. T cells, B-cell-depleted T cells, or PBMCs supplied cDNA or gDNA.

Measured with immunoSEQ multiplex PCR; TCRdb has only the in-frame clones, and not every one. The table has almost 250,000 clones, about 89% seen once. CDR3 length equals 14 residues. In germline, CDR1 is LGHDT, CDR2 YNNKEL (reference sequence). The V gene lost 4 bases and the J gene lost 4 bases, with 12 bases spanning the gap. Participants were aged 18 to 89 years from about two dozen US areas. Either two negative PCRs, clearance, or symptom resolution qualified Cohort 3 donors as recovered. The sample was PBMCs or T cells enriched from blood (not recorded which). The TCR was taken from a woman aged 25-40 years who had recovered from COVID-19. The chain carries TRBV3-1 (or the pseudogene TRBV3-2) and TRBJ2-3; possible D gene TRBD2, 6 bases. The CDR3 reads CASSRRGVADTQYF. Written as DNA, the CDR3 is TGTGCCAGCAGCCGGAGGGGAGTGGCAGATACGCAGTATTTT.